This is a list of T cell receptor beta chains from one sample in a study of shared clonotypes between healthy human individuals. Generated by immunoSEQ multiplex PCR, the TCRdb table keeps only in-frame clones and is missing some. The repertoire has roughly 2.4 million clones, more than 90% of them found once; the top ten carry more than 0.1%. The sequenced material came from naive CD4+ T cells sorted from blood. These receptors were collected from a man younger than 35 in good health. Each CDR3 is given with its conserved first and last residue. A D gene is named only where the DNA matches it firmly. The size entry is marked missing in some rows and otherwise reads once, few, many or a size class.

D	size	V	CDR3
NA	NA	TRBV5-1	CASSLLTRGEHNEQFF
TRBD2	NA	TRBV5-4	CASSSPTSGGGSYNEQFF
NA	NA	TRBV10-3	CAISEGGSPLHF
NA	NA	TRBV6-5	CASSYTGRGRNSPLHF
NA	NA	TRBV30	CAWSGWRQETQYF
TRBD1	NA	TRBV2	CASSGGTGGANEKLFF
NA	NA	TRBV10-1	CASSESVGGGPGELFF
NA	NA	TRBV18	CASSLDRNNEQFF
NA	NA	TRBV4-1	CASSHTGWDEQYF
NA	NA	TRBV2	CASSEWTGKGYGYTF
NA	NA	TRBV2	CASSVRTASMNTEAFF
NA	NA	TRBV7-2	CASSLGTGSYEQYF
NA	NA	TRBV7-7	CASSLAETGNEQFF
TRBD2	NA	TRBV7-9	CASSRSLAGEPETQYF
NA	NA	TRBV5-1	CASSLDTSTDTQYF
TRBD1	NA	TRBV19	CASSTPTGAGTGELFF
NA	NA	TRBV28	CASSLGGGVRTEAFF
NA	NA	TRBV6-5	CASSYSGMNTGELFF
NA	NA	TRBV11-2	CASSPGGHRDTEAFF
TRBD1	NA	TRBV7-9	CASSLDPPGQGNSPLHF
TRBD1	NA	TRBV10-3	CAADRGRGTTDTQYF
NA	NA	TRBV2	CASSVEVTWGYTF
NA	NA	TRBV18	CASSPPAEAGNTIYF
NA	once	TRBV18	CASSPRLTETQYF
TRBD2	NA	TRBV28	CASSAKDAGGPTGELFF
NA	NA	TRBV5-1	CASSETGTGTEAFF
NA	NA	TRBV6-5	CASASGGTEAFF
NA	NA	TRBV19	CASSITGKNTEAFF
TRBD1	NA	TRBV19	CASRHDRGNTEAFF
TRBD1	once	TRBV2	CASPRQGAGYEQYF
NA	NA	TRBV7-2	CASSPLAGSAYEQYF
NA	NA	TRBV27	CASNPGSTGNTQYF
TRBD1	few	TRBV30	CAWAGGVSGELFF
NA	NA	TRBV19	CASRQNDDEKLFF
NA	NA	TRBV5-4	CASSSTLLAGNTIYF
NA	NA	TRBV7-9	CASRESGEAFF
NA	few	TRBV10-3	CAISDGESYEQYF
NA	once	TRBV7-6	CASSLAGGNYNEQFF
NA	few	TRBV2	CASTTNTRGGSPLHF
TRBD1	NA	TRBV27	CASSLRTGLFGDEQFF
NA	NA	TRBV5-1	CASSLGTPENYGYTF
NA	NA	TRBV2	CASSETGANTGELFF
NA	NA	TRBV6-5	CATCRVGYGYTF
NA	NA	TRBV12-2	CASRLAWDLRVFGNQPQHF
NA	NA	TRBV6-5	CASTTRGTGELFF
TRBD2	NA	TRBV7-2	CASSQKVSGGSTDTQYF
NA	NA	TRBV6-5	CASSYSPTAMNTEAFF
TRBD1	NA	TRBV6-1	CASSDSGTVQYF
NA	NA	TRBV18	CASSPPQSVAKNIQYF
NA	NA	TRBV19	CASSINSAGANVLTF